The 32 T cell receptor beta chains below come from one sample, sequenced in a study of cytomegalovirus exposure and HLA in healthy donors. The PCR had 60 Vbeta and 13 Jbeta primers. Clones were read by immunoSEQ multiplex PCR, and TCRdb kept only the in-frame ones, dropping some. The table shows about 130,000 clones, with 80% occurring only once. Sequenced material: PBMCs. These receptors all come from a man aged 35-49 years in good health and CMV-seronegative.

CDR3 amino acids: CASSIGGGGETQYF. The DNA for the CDR3 is TGTGCCAGTAGTATTGGCGGGGGAGGCGAGACCCAGTACTTC. The gene calls are TRBV19 and TRBJ2-5; 7 nucleotides line up with TRBD2. The length of the CDR3 is 14 residues. The ends lost 3 bases at V and 5 bases at J; junction bases unmatched: 6. Germline assignment: CDR1 LNHDA and CDR2 SQIVND (reference sequence).

This clone was observed a single time. This chain uses TRBV30 with TRBJ2-1, with D tentatively TRBD1 (6 bases). Per germline, CDR1 GTSNPN and CDR2 SVGIG (reference sequence). Between the trimmed V and J ends, which lost 1 base and 8 bases, there was a span of 18 bases. CDR3 length equals 15 residues. CDR3 bases: TGTGCCTGGAGTGAGAGTAATATCCAGGGGCATGAGCAGTTCTTC. Its protein product is CAWSESNIQGHEQFF.

The sample holds a few counts of this clone. J is TRBJ1-1 and V is TRBV28, with D maybe TRBD1 (5 bases). CDR1 and CDR2 from the germline V gene are MDHEN and SYDVKM. Trimming cost V 1 base and J 2 bases, with 29 bases left between them. The CDR3 loop spans 21 amino acids. The CDR3, as DNA: TGTGCCAGCAGTTTATCTGACCTCGACAGTGACAGTCCTTACTCTAACACTGAAGCTTTCTTT. Its protein product is CASSLSDLDSDSPYSNTEAFF.

A few counts support this clone. The chain links TRBV5-4 to TRBJ2-7; 11 bases fit TRBD2. Per germline, CDR1 SGHNT and CDR2 YYREEE (reference sequence). The length of the CDR3 is 15 residues. After removal of 4 bases from V and 2 bases from J, the junction contained 5 bases not matched to a gene. The CDR3 here is CASSPPGLAAYEQYF. As DNA, the CDR3 is TGTGCCAGCAGCCCACCGGGACTAGCGGCCTACGAGCAGTACTTC.

In its sample, this clone was seen a few times. The genes are TRBV28 and TRBJ1-4; D not certain. V was shortened by 5 bases and J by 0 bases, with 13 bases between the two germline ends. This CDR3 is 16 amino acids long. Per germline, CDR1 MDHEN and CDR2 SYDVKM. Here the CDR3 DNA reads TGTGCCAGCAGTAATCCAGAGGCGGCAACTAATGAAAAACTGTTTTTT. The encoded protein is CASSNPEAATNEKLFF.

This clone was picked up a small number of times. The chain couples TRBV6-6 to TRBJ2-2, with 8 nucleotides matching TRBD1. The ends lost 4 bases at V and 7 bases at J; junction bases unmatched: 8. The CDR3 length is 15 residues. The germline CDR1 and CDR2 sequences are MNHNY and SVGAGI (reference sequence). This CDR3 is CASSSPRGLLGELFF. The CDR3 DNA is TGTGCCAGCAGTTCCCCCAGGGGGCTGCTCGGGGAGCTGTTTTTT.

The chain uses TRBV5-6 and TRBJ2-2; the match to TRBD1 covers 12 bases. With V trimmed by 3 bases and J by 7 bases, 16 bases remained unmatched. The CDR3 is 19 amino acids. Germline CDR1 and CDR2: SGHDT and YYEEEE. DNA of the CDR3: TGTGCCAGCAGCTCTCCGGGACAGGGGGCGCCGGGGATCAACGGGGAGCTGTTTTTT. Amino acid sequence: CASSSPGQGAPGINGELFF.

This rearrangement joins TRBV2 to TRBJ1-5; 9 nucleotides agree with TRBD1. The CDR3 has 15 amino acids. V lost 4 bases and J lost 4; bases outside the gene matches: 5. Germline V gives CDR1 SNHLY, CDR2 FYNNEI. CDR3 amino acids: CASSGLDRGNQPQHF. The CDR3 DNA sequence: TGTGCCAGCAGTGGCTTAGACAGGGGGAATCAGCCCCAGCATTTT.

This clone has a handful of counts. This chain links TRBV18 with TRBJ2-1; 8 bases map to TRBD2. Germline V CDR1 and CDR2: KGHSH, LQKENI. The CDR3 is 15 residues long. V gave up 3 bases and J gave up 3 bases; unmatched junction bases: 4. The CDR3 protein is CASSPLAGSYNEQFF. The CDR3 DNA sequence: TGTGCCAGCTCACCGTTAGCGGGGAGCTACAATGAGCAGTTCTTC.

The V gene is TRBV6-1, the J gene TRBJ1-3, with TRBD1 as a possible D gene (5 bases). The CDR3 loop spans 14 amino acids. V was cut by 3 bases and J by 2 bases, with 8 bases left in between. Per germline, CDR1 MNHNS and CDR2 SASEGT. The CDR3 loop is CASSDRVPGNTIYF. The DNA for the CDR3 is TGTGCCAGCAGTGACAGGGTCCCTGGAAACACCATATATTTT.

The CDR3 DNA sequence: TGCGCCAGCAGCCAAGATCCGAGCGGGAGGTTATCTGAGCAGTTCTTC. Protein product: CASSQDPSGRLSEQFF. The genes are TRBV4-1 and TRBJ2-1; 9 bases align to TRBD2. CDR3 length equals 16 residues. Germline-derived CDR1 and CDR2 are MGHRA and YSYEKL. The V segment lost 0 bases and the J segment 9 bases; nucleotides outside the gene matches: 9.

In its sample, this clone was seen once. The chain is built from TRBV30 and TRBJ2-6, with D tentatively TRBD1 (5 bases). Germline CDR1 is GTSNPN and CDR2 is SVGIG (reference sequence). This CDR3 region has 13 residues. The CDR3 region is CAYQGAGANVLTF. DNA for the CDR3: TGTGCGTATCAGGGCGCTGGGGCCAACGTCCTGACTTTC.

The chain couples TRBV5-1 to TRBJ1-1; a possible D gene is TRBD1 (5 bases). Trimming cost V 4 bases and J 1 base, with 11 bases left between them. Germline CDR1 reads SGHRS; CDR2 reads YFSETQ. The CDR3 contains 14 residues. The CDR3 region is CASSVDNGNTEAFF. CDR3 nucleotide sequence: TGCGCCAGCAGCGTGGACAATGGGAACACTGAAGCTTTCTTT.

The chain combines TRBV7-9 with TRBJ1-5; 7 bases are shared with TRBD1. Germline V CDR1 and CDR2: SEHNR, FQNEAQ (reference sequence). J lost 1 base, V lost 4 bases, and 4 bases had no gene match. The CDR3 runs 15 residues. The CDR3: CASSSGQSSNQPQHF. The CDR3 region has the DNA TGTGCCAGCAGCTCGGGACAGTCGAGCAATCAGCCCCAGCATTTT.

The V and J genes are TRBV10-3 and TRBJ2-7, with D uncertain. CDR3 size: 15 residues. Germline V gene data show CDR1 as ENHRY and CDR2 as SYGVKD. V lost 3 bases and J 0 bases, leaving 12 bases between the germline ends. Here the CDR3 reads CAISDRPTSSYEQYF. The DNA for the CDR3 is TGTGCCATCAGTGACCGGCCGACAAGCTCCTACGAGCAGTACTTC.

This clone has more than one count but fewer than ten. V and J are TRBV5-4 and TRBJ2-7; the D gene is possibly TRBD1 (5 bases). V was cut by 3 bases and J by 1 base, with 14 bases left in between. The germline gives CDR1 SGHNT, CDR2 YYREEE (reference sequence). The CDR3 extends over 15 amino acids. The CDR3 coding sequence is TGTGCCAGCAGCTCTTATAAACGGACATCCTACGAGCAGTACTTC. This sequence encodes CASSSYKRTSYEQYF.

The rearrangement joins TRBV5-1 to TRBJ2-1, with D possibly being TRBD1 (6 bases). The CDR3 length is 13 residues. The germline V gene has CDR1 SGHRS and CDR2 YFSETQ. The V and J ends lost 0 bases and 7 bases respectively, with 8 bases between them. DNA of the CDR3: TGCGCCAGCAGCTTGGGGACAGCGAATGAGCAGTTCTTC. Its protein is CASSLGTANEQFF.

The genes are TRBV15 and TRBJ2-3; TRBD1 is a possible D gene (5 bases). Germline V gives CDR1 LNHNV, CDR2 YYDKDF (reference sequence). The ends were cut back, 0 bases at V and 2 bases at J, with 9 bases in the middle. The CDR3 loop spans 15 amino acids. DNA of the CDR3: TGTGCCACCAGCAGAGATGTTGGGGCCACAGATACGCAGTATTTT. Amino acids: CATSRDVGATDTQYF.

The V gene is TRBV7-2, the J gene TRBJ2-2; TRBD1 agrees at 9 bases. The germline CDR1 and CDR2 sequences are SGHTA and FQGNSA. Germline trimming cut 0 bases from V and 6 bases from J; bases unmatched to any gene: 5. CDR3 length: 16 amino acids. CDR3 in DNA: TGTGCCAGCAGCTTAGCTGAAGGGACAGGGTCCGGGGAGCTGTTTTTT. Translated: CASSLAEGTGSGELFF.

The chain recombines TRBV19 with TRBJ1-1; 11 bases align to TRBD1. Germline-derived CDR1 and CDR2 are LNHDA and SQIVND (reference sequence). V trimming: 3 bases; J trimming: 7 bases; junction bases outside the gene matches: 4. This CDR3 is built from 14 residues. The CDR3 loop is CASSILDRGLEAFF. The CDR3 DNA reads TGTGCCAGTAGTATCTTGGACAGGGGGCTTGAAGCTTTCTTT.

The V call is TRBV7-6, the J call TRBJ2-5, with D maybe TRBD2 (5 bases). This CDR3 is built from 14 residues. Trimming took off 4 bases at V and 5 bases at J, with 14 bases between the two ends. CDR1 and CDR2 from the germline V gene are SGHVS and FNYEAQ. The CDR3 loop reads CASSSLGATETQYF. In nucleotides, the CDR3 is TGTGCCAGCAGCTCCCTGGGAGCGACCGAGACCCAGTACTTC.

This rearrangement joins TRBV29-1 to TRBJ2-7; 9 nucleotides agree with TRBD2. The germline CDR1 and CDR2 sequences are SQVTM and ANQGSEA. The V gene end was trimmed by 7 bases and the J gene end by 2 bases; junction bases not matched to a gene: 12. This CDR3 is built from 15 residues. The CDR3 spells CSALSGLALTYEQYF. CDR3 nucleotides: TGCAGCGCACTCTCGGGACTAGCACTTACCTACGAGCAGTACTTC.

This sequence joins TRBV7-2 and TRBJ2-5; D is possibly TRBD2 (5 bases). Trimming took off 1 base at V and 6 bases at J, with 9 bases between the two ends. From germline, CDR1 is SGHTA and CDR2 FQGNSA. The length of the CDR3 is 13 residues. CDR3 DNA: TGTGCCAGCAGCTTAGGCGACGGGAAGACCCAGTACTTC. Translating it yields CASSLGDGKTQYF.

The chain uses TRBV15 and TRBJ2-3; 10 bases are a match to TRBD2. V was pared by 6 bases and J by 4 bases, with 7 bases of the junction left unmatched. Germline V gene sequence: CDR1 LNHNV, CDR2 YYDKDF (reference sequence). The CDR3 has 15 amino acids. CDR3 sequence: CATREREGRADTQYF. The CDR3 DNA reads as TGTGCCACCAGGGAGCGGGAGGGCCGGGCAGATACGCAGTATTTT. Variable domain in full (rest from reference TRBV15 and TRBJ2-3): DAMVIQNPRYQVTQFGKPVTLSCSQTLNHNVMYWYQQKSSQAPKLLFHYYDKDFNNEADTPDNFQSRRPNTSFCFLDIRSPGLGDTAMYLCATREREGRADTQYFGPGTRLTVL.

The chain couples TRBV6-6 to TRBJ2-7, with 8 nucleotides matching TRBD1. CDR1 MNHNY and CDR2 SVGAGI come from the germline V gene (reference sequence). This CDR3 comprises 15 residues. V lost 6 bases, J lost 3 bases, and 10 bases stayed unmatched. This CDR3 is CASRPGGRILYEQYF. The CDR3, as DNA: TGTGCCAGCAGACCAGGGGGCCGAATACTCTACGAGCAGTACTTC.

The chain couples TRBV5-1 to TRBJ1-1; 7 positions agree with TRBD1. With V trimmed by 8 bases and J by 4 bases, 8 bases remained unmatched. The CDR3 length is 13 residues. Germline V gene lookup returns CDR1 SGHRS and CDR2 YFSETQ. The CDR3, as DNA: TGCGCCAGTTCGACAGGGCTGGCCACTGAAGCTTTCTTT. Its translation is CASSTGLATEAFF.

V gene TRBV4-2 combines with J gene TRBJ2-2, with 7 nucleotides matching TRBD2. The V gene's germline CDR1 is LGHNA and CDR2 YNFKEQ. Germline trimming cut 1 base from V and 5 bases from J; bases unmatched to any gene: 7. The length of the CDR3 is 16 residues. The CDR3 loop reads CASSQVLGGGTGELFF. The CDR3 DNA follows: TGTGCCAGCAGCCAAGTGTTAGGCGGGGGAACCGGGGAGCTGTTTTTT.

The chain recombines TRBV5-1 with TRBJ2-3; TRBD2 might be the D (6 bases). Germline V gene data show CDR1 as SGHRS and CDR2 as YFSETQ. V was trimmed by 1 base and J by 6 bases, leaving 6 bases between them. The CDR3 extends over 12 amino acids. The CDR3 nucleotides are TGCGCCAGCAGCTTGCGGGGGGATACGCAGTATTTT. This codes for CASSLRGDTQYF.

This clone occurred a few times. This rearrangement joins TRBV27 to TRBJ2-5; D possibly corresponds to TRBD2 (5 bases). The tail of the sequence fits TRBJ2-7 better, so the J call may be wrong. The CDR3 runs to 13 residues. The germline gives CDR1 MNHEY, CDR2 SMNVEV (reference sequence). For the CDR3, the DNA is TGTGCCAGCAGTTCCCGGGGTCCCTACGAGCAGTACTTC. Its translation: CASSSRGPYEQYF.

The chain combines TRBV7-3 with TRBJ2-1, with 9 bases identical to TRBD2. This CDR3 has 14 amino acids. V lost 5 bases and J lost 6; bases outside the gene matches: 5. The germline V gene has CDR1 SGHTA and CDR2 FQGTGA. DNA for the CDR3: TGTGCCAGCAGCCCGGGACTAGCTAGCAATGAGCAGTTCTTC. It specifies CASSPGLASNEQFF.

This clone was recorded a few times. The gene calls are TRBV4-2 and TRBJ1-4, with TRBD1 identical over 11 bases. Trimming removed 1 base from V and 8 bases from J; junction bases left unmatched: 3. CDR3 size: 15 residues. CDR1 is LGHNA, CDR2 YNFKEQ, per germline. CDR3 DNA sequence: TGTGCCAGCAGCCAAGCCGGGACAGGGGGAGAAAAACTGTTTTTT. Its protein product is CASSQAGTGGEKLFF.

The rearrangement links TRBV5-8 to TRBJ1-5, with 7 bases matching TRBD1. The V segment lost 2 bases and the J segment 7 bases; nucleotides outside the gene matches: 6. Germline CDR1 SGHTS, CDR2 YDEGEE. The CDR3 loop spans 14 amino acids. Here the CDR3 DNA reads TGTGCCAGCAGCTTTCTGTCAGGGGGGCAGCCCCAGCATTTT. Protein: CASSFLSGGQPQHF. Filled out from reference TRBV5-8 and TRBJ1-5, the complete variable domain reads EAGVTQSPTHLIKTRGQQATLRCSPISGHTSVYWYQQALGLGLQFLLWYDEGEERNRGNFPPRFSGRQFPNYSSELNVNALELEDSALYLCASSFLSGGQPQHFGDGTRLSIL.